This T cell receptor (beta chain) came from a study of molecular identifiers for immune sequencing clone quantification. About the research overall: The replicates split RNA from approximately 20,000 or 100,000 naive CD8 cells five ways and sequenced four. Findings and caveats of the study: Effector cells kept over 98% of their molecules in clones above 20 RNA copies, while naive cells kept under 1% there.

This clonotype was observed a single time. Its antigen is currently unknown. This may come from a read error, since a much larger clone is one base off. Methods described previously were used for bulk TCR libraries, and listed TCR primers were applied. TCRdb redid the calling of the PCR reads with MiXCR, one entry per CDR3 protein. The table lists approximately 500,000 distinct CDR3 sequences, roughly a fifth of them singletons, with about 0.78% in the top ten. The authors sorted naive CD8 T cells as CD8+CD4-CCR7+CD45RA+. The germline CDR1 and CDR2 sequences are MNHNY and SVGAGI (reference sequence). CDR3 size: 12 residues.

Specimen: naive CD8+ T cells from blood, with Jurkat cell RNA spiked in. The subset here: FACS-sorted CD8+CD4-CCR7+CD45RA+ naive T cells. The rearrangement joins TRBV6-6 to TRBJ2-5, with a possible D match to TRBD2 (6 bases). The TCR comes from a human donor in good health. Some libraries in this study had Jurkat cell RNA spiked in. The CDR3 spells CASGGVQETQCF. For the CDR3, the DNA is TGTGCCAGCGGCGGGGTACAAGAGACCCAGTGCTTC.